Presented here are 9 T cell receptor beta chains from one specimen sequenced in a study of blood T cells in healthy people across ages. Primers used in a second PCR of about 7 to 12 cycles were a sample-barcoded 5' primer and a J-beta primer mix. TCRdb reanalysed the 5' RACE reads using MiXCR and keeps one entry per CDR3 protein. The table includes more than 800,000 distinct CDR3 sequences, about 28% detected once. Sequenced material: blood. Receptor source: a woman of 80 years or more in good health.

The J gene is TRBJ2-4, the V gene TRBV30; D remains ambiguous. The DNA end is more similar to TRBJ2-7, so the J call may be wrong. The CDR3 extends over 14 amino acids. Germline V gene lookup returns CDR1 GTSNPN and CDR2 SVGIG (reference sequence). This chain's CDR3 is CAWSGSLNAYEQYF. The CDR3, as DNA: TGTGCCTGGAGTGGTTCCCTAAATGCCTACGAGCAGTACTTC.

The chain employs TRBV4-1 and TRBJ1-1, with 9 bases aligning to TRBD1. Germline V gene lookup returns CDR1 MGHRA and CDR2 YSYEKL. V trimming: 0 bases; J trimming: 9 bases; junction bases outside the gene matches: 8. There are 15 residues in the CDR3. The CDR3 bases are TGCGCCAGCAGCCAAGAATCAGGGACAGGGCGGAAAGCTTTCTTT. This encodes CASSQESGTGRKAFF.

This clonotype showed up many times. This chain uses TRBV6-2 or TRBV6-3 with TRBJ2-6; TRBD1 aligns across 9 bases. The germline V gene has CDR1 MNHEY and CDR2 SVGEGT. The CDR3 contains 18 residues. V trimming: 4 bases; J trimming: 2 bases; junction bases outside the gene matches: 9. Written as DNA, the CDR3 is TGTGCCAGCAGTTCCCGTCCCGGGACAGGGACTGGGGCCAACGTCCTGACTTTC. It yields the protein CASSSRPGTGTGANVLTF.

In this sample, this clonotype turned up many times. J is TRBJ2-1 and V is TRBV20-1; D not certain. The length of the CDR3 is 12 residues. V dropped 6 bases and J dropped 5 bases, with 11 bases sitting between them. Germline V CDR1 and CDR2: DFQATT, SNEGSKA (reference sequence). DNA for the CDR3: TGCAGTGCCCGACGACCAGACAATGAGCAGTTCTTC. Amino acids: CSARRPDNEQFF.

The chain carries TRBV7-8 and TRBJ2-3, with 7 bases matching TRBD1. Germline values: CDR1 SGHVS, CDR2 FQNEAQ. CDR3 size: 18 residues. The J segment lost 1 base and the V segment lost 2 bases, leaving 12 bases of the junction unmatched. CDR3 amino acids: CASSLPRGIRSGTDTQYF. CDR3 DNA sequence: TGTGCCAGCAGCTTACCCAGGGGGATTCGTTCGGGCACAGATACGCAGTATTTT.

In this sample, this clonotype turned up many times. The chain is built from TRBV3-1 and TRBJ1-5; D remains ambiguous. The CDR3 runs 14 residues. The V end was cut by 0 bases, the J end by 1 base, with 4 bases between. Per the germline V gene, CDR1 is LGHDT and CDR2 is YNNKEL (reference sequence). CDR3 nucleotide sequence: TGTGCCAGCAGCCAAGAAGTGAGCAATCAGCCCCAGCATTTT. The encoded protein is CASSQEVSNQPQHF.

As for this clonotype: This may arise from a read error, as a much more abundant clone is one base away. The chain links TRBV6-2 or TRBV6-3 to TRBJ2-1; D possibly matches TRBD1 or TRBD2 (6 bases each). The CDR3 sequence is 14 residues long. The germline V and J ends were trimmed by 2 bases and 6 bases, with 11 bases remaining between them. Germline lookup yields CDR1 MNHEY and CDR2 SVGEGT. For the CDR3, the DNA is TGTGCCAGCAGTTACGACGGGGGCCTCAATGAGCAGTTCTTC. Its translation is CASSYDGGLNEQFF.

This clonotype was found many times. This chain uses TRBV20-1 with TRBJ2-4; 13 bases line up with TRBD2. There are 18 residues in the CDR3. The V gene end was trimmed by 3 bases and the J gene end by 1 base; junction bases not matched to a gene: 9. In germline, CDR1 is DFQATT, CDR2 SNEGSKA (reference sequence). The CDR3 nucleotides are TGCAGTGCTAGCCGTACTAGCGGGGGGGCTATGGCCAAAAACATTCAGTACTTC. Protein sequence: CSASRTSGGAMAKNIQYF.

Turning to this clonotype: The junction differs from germline at one of its ends, possibly a read error. The chain uses TRBV5-1 and TRBJ2-2, with D maybe TRBD1 (6 bases). CDR1 and CDR2 from the germline V gene are SGHRS and YFSETQ. CDR3 length equals 15 residues. The DNA for the CDR3 is TGTGCCAGCAGCTCGGACAGAGCGAACACCGGGGAGCTGTTTTTT. Translation: CASSSDRANTGELFF. The full variable domain, rest sourced from reference TRBV5-1 and TRBJ2-2, is KAGVTQTPRYLIKTRGQQVTLSCSPISGHRSVSWYQQTPGQGLQFLFEYFSETQRNKGNFPGRFSGRQFSNSRSEMNVSTLELGDSALYLCASSSDRANTGELFFGEGSRLTVL.